This TCR beta chain was observed in a study of blood T cell repertoires in COVID-19. Repertoires were generated with immunoSEQ multiplex PCR, while TCRdb's copy carries only in-frame clones and drops some. The sample consists of fewer than 30,000 clones, about 71% of them appearing once. This CDR3 spans 15 amino acids. Germline-derived CDR1 and CDR2 are SGHNT and YYREEE (reference sequence). V lost 0 bases and J lost 5; bases outside the gene matches: 2. The V gene is TRBV5-4, the J gene TRBJ1-3; 10 nucleotides align to TRBD1. The TCR was taken from a man in his sixties with active or convalescent COVID-19. Sample: peripheral blood. CDR3 loop: CASSLGDRGRNTIYF. DNA for the CDR3: TGTGCCAGCAGCTTGGGGGACAGGGGACGAAACACCATATATTTT.